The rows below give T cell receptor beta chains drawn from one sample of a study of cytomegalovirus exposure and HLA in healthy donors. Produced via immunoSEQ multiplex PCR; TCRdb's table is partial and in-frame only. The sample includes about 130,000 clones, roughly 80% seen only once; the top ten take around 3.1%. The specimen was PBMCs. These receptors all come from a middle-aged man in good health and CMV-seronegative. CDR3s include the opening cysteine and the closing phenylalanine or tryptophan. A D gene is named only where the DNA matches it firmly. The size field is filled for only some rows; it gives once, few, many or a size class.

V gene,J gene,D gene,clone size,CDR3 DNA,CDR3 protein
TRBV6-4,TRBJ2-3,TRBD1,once,TGTGCCAGCAGCGAGACAGGGCAGGCAGATACGCAGTATTTT,CASSETGQADTQYF
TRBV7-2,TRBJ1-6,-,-,TGTGCCAGCAGCTTCGACAGGCAGGGGTCACCCCTCCACTTT,CASSFDRQGSPLHF
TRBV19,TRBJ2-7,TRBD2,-,TGTGCCAGTAGTTTTACCGGGACTAGCGGCAACGAGCAGTACTTC,CASSFTGTSGNEQYF
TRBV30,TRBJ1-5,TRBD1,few,TGTGCCTGGAGTAACTTACAGGGGAATCAGCCCCAGCATTTT,CAWSNLQGNQPQHF
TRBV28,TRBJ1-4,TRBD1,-,TGTGCCAGCAGTTTAACGACAGGGGGAAAGGAAAAACTGTTTTTT,CASSLTTGGKEKLFF
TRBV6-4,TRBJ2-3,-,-,TGTGCCAGCAGTGTTACAGGTACAGATACGCAGTATTTT,CASSVTGTDTQYF
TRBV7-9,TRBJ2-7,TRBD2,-,TGTGCCAGCAGCTCCCCGACTAGCGGGGTCCCCTACGAGCAGTACTTC,CASSSPTSGVPYEQYF
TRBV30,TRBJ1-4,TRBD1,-,TGTGCCTGGAGCCCGGACAGGGGGTGGTTTAATGAAAAACTGTTTTTT,CAWSPDRGWFNEKLFF
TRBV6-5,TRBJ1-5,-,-,TGTGCCAGCAGTTACTCCGACAGGCTTGATCAGCCCCAGCATTTT,CASSYSDRLDQPQHF
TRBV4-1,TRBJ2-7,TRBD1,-,TGCGCCAGCAGCCAAGAATTCCGACAGGGTCCCTACGAGCAGTACTTC,CASSQEFRQGPYEQYF
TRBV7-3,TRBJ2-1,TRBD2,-,TGTGCCAGCAGCATGCCTAGCGGGAGGACCTACAATGAGCAGTTCTTC,CASSMPSGRTYNEQFF
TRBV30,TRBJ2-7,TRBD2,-,TGTGCCTGGGCCGACGTCGGGGGGGGAAATTCCTACGAGCAGTACTTC,CAWADVGGGNSYEQYF
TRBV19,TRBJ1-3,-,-,TGTGCCAGTAGTCCACAGGTCGCCTATGGGAACACCATATATTTT,CASSPQVAYGNTIYF
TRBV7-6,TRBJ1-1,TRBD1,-,TGTGCCAGCAGCCCCGGCGACAGGGCCACTGAAGCTTTCTTT,CASSPGDRATEAFF
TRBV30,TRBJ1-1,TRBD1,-,TGTGCCTGGAGTGTACTCCAGGGGGACACTGAAGCTTTCTTT,CAWSVLQGDTEAFF
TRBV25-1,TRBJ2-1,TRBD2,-,TGTGCCAGCAGCGTACCGGGGGGGAATGAGCAGTTCTTC,CASSVPGGNEQFF
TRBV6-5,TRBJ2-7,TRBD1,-,TGTGCCAGCAGTTACTCGTCGGGACAGGGGGCTGGCGAGCAGTACTTC,CASSYSSGQGAGEQYF
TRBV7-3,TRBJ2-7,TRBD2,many,TGTGCCAGCAGCTCGGGACTAAACGGAGAGCAGTACTTC,CASSSGLNGEQYF
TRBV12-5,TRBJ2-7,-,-,TGTGCTAGTGGTTTGGGGACACCCGGGTACTTC,CASGLGTPGYF
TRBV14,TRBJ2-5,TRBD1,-,TGTGCCAGCAGCGCAGGGGGCTGGAAGACCCAGTACTTC,CASSAGGWKTQYF
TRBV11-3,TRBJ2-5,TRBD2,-,TGTGCCAGCAGCAAAGGGGCTAGCGGGGACCTAGGGGAGACCCAGTACTTC,CASSKGASGDLGETQYF
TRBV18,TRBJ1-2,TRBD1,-,TGTGCCAGCTCAGACGGACAGGGGATGGGCTACACCTTC,CASSDGQGMGYTF
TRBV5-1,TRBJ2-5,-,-,TGCGCCAGCAGCTTGGACAAAGAGACCCAGTACTTC,CASSLDKETQYF
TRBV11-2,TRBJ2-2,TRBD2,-,TGTGCCAGCAGCTTAGGTCTTAGCGGGAGAGGGGGGACCGGGGAGCTGTTTTTT,CASSLGLSGRGGTGELFF
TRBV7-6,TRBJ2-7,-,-,TGTGCCAGCAGCCCCGATGAGGACTTACCCTACGAGCAGTACTTC,CASSPDEDLPYEQYF
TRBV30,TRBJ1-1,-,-,TGTGCCTGGACCAGCCTGCCGGGGGGCCGGAACACTGAAGCTTTCTTT,CAWTSLPGGRNTEAFF
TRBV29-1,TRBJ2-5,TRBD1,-,TGCAGCATTGAGGGACAGCGAGTGGGGATGCAAGAGACCCAGTACTTC,CSIEGQRVGMQETQYF
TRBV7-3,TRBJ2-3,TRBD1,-,TGTGCCAGCAGCTTATTGGCAGGGGGCCGCCCAGATACGCAGTATTTT,CASSLLAGGRPDTQYF
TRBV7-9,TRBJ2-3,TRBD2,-,TGTGCCAGCAGCTTAGGACTAGCGGATAGCACAGATACGCAGTATTTT,CASSLGLADSTDTQYF
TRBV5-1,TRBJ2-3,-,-,TGCGCCAGCAGCATCGGAGGCACGGCCCGAGGAGATACGCAGTATTTT,CASSIGGTARGDTQYF
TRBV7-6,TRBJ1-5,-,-,TGTGCCAGCAGCTTAGCCCCCAATAATCAGCCCCAGCATTTT,CASSLAPNNQPQHF
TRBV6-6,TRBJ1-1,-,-,TGTGCCAGCAGTTATCAGGCTGAAGCTTTCTTT,CASSYQAEAFF
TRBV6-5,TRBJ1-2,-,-,TGTGCCAGCAGAAACCAGGGGCTGTCTAACTATGGCTACACCTTC,CASRNQGLSNYGYTF
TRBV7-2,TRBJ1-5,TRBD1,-,TGTGCCAGCAGCTTAGTGGGGACGGGACAGAGCAATCAGCCCCAGCATTTT,CASSLVGTGQSNQPQHF
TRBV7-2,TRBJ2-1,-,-,TGTGCCAGCAGCTTAATCGGAGCCAGTGAGCAGTTCTTC,CASSLIGASEQFF
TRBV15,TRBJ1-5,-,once,TGTGCCACCAGCAGAGCTCGAGGGCACAATCAGCCCCAGCATTTT,CATSRARGHNQPQHF
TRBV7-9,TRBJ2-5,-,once,TGTGCCAGCAGCTTAGGGCAGGGAGGAGAAGAGACCCAGTACTTC,CASSLGQGGEETQYF
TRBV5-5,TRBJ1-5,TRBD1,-,TGTGCCAGCAGCCCGACCTCCCAGGGGGATTATAGCAATCAGCCCCAGCATTTT,CASSPTSQGDYSNQPQHF
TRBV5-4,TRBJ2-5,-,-,TGTGCCAGCTCCATGACAGGTCAAGAGACCCAGTACTTC,CASSMTGQETQYF
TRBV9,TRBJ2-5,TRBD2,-,TGTGCCAGCAGCGTAGCTAGCGGGGGGCTGGAGACCCAGTACTTC,CASSVASGGLETQYF
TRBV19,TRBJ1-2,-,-,TGTGCCAGTAGGAGGACAGCCCTCTATGGCTACACCTTC,CASRRTALYGYTF
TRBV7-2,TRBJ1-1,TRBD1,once,TGTGCCAGCAGCTTGACAGGGGATAGGGCTGAAGCTTTCTTT,CASSLTGDRAEAFF
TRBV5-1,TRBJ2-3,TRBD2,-,TGCGCCAGCAGCCCCGGGACTAGCTGGGCAGATACGCAGTATTTT,CASSPGTSWADTQYF
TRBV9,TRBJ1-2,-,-,TGTGCCAGCAGCGTAGCTACAGGACAGTCCCCTAACTATGGCTACACCTTC,CASSVATGQSPNYGYTF
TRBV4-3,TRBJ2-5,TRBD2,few,TGCGCCAGCAGCCAGGGACTAGCGACGCAAGAGACCCAGTACTTC,CASSQGLATQETQYF